This TCR beta chain was observed in a study of T cell repertoires in cytomegalovirus infection. MiXCR, applied by TCRdb to the reads, yields one record per CDR3 protein. In the table there are tens of thousands of distinct CDR3 sequences, 3.5% to 4% of which are singletons. V was pared by 5 bases and J by 9 bases, with 9 bases of the junction left unmatched. This CDR3 contains 14 residues. The germline V gene encodes CDR1 SGHTA and CDR2 FQGNSA. This clonotype was recorded many times. V usage is TRBV7-2 and J usage is TRBJ2-1, with 8 nucleotides matching TRBD2. This receptor was obtained from a human donor in good health (CMV status not recorded). Some clones in this sample may be carry-over from other donors' samples. The sample comprised PBMCs. The CDR3 DNA reads TGTGCCAGCAGCAAGAGCGGGAGATATGGTGAGCAGTTCTTC. The encoded protein is CASSKSGRYGEQFF.